These T cell receptor beta chains were read from a single sample in a study of cytomegalovirus exposure and HLA in healthy donors. Using immunoSEQ multiplex PCR, the repertoire was profiled, and TCRdb retains in-frame clones only, with some absent. Here the sample spans around 200,000 clones, roughly 60% being singletons. The material sequenced was PBMCs. These receptors came from a man in his forties in good health and CMV-seronegative. Both conserved end residues are part of each CDR3. A D gene is named only where the DNA matches it firmly. Rows may omit the clone size; those that give it use once, few, many or a size class.

v_call: TRBV13; clone_size: .; d_call: .; j_call: TRBJ2-7; cdr3_aa: CASNINLGRLGAYEQYF; cdr3_nt: TGTGCCAGCAACATTAATTTAGGGAGGCTCGGTGCCTACGAGCAGTACTTC
v_call: TRBV19; clone_size: .; d_call: TRBD1; j_call: TRBJ2-5; cdr3_aa: CASSMGDRGTETQYF; cdr3_nt: TGTGCCAGTAGTATGGGGGACAGGGGGACGGAGACCCAGTACTTC
v_call: TRBV5-1; clone_size: .; d_call: TRBD2; j_call: TRBJ2-5; cdr3_aa: CASSLGLTSAEETQYF; cdr3_nt: TGCGCCAGCAGCCTTGGGTTGACTAGCGCCGAAGAGACCCAGTACTTC
v_call: TRBV28; clone_size: .; d_call: TRBD1; j_call: TRBJ1-4; cdr3_aa: CASSVPTGAGNEKLFF; cdr3_nt: TGTGCCAGCAGTGTTCCTACAGGGGCTGGTAATGAAAAACTGTTTTTT
v_call: TRBV5-4; clone_size: .; d_call: .; j_call: TRBJ2-5; cdr3_aa: CASSSLGGQETQYF; cdr3_nt: TGTGCCAGCAGTTCCCTAGGCGGCCAAGAGACCCAGTACTTC
v_call: TRBV2; clone_size: .; d_call: .; j_call: TRBJ2-5; cdr3_aa: CASSENGGTLDKETQYF; cdr3_nt: TGTGCCAGCAGTGAAAACGGAGGGACCCTTGACAAAGAGACCCAGTACTTC
v_call: TRBV14; clone_size: few; d_call: .; j_call: TRBJ2-5; cdr3_aa: CASSRTGQETQYF; cdr3_nt: TGTGCCAGCAGCCGGACTGGACAAGAGACCCAGTACTTC
v_call: TRBV28; clone_size: .; d_call: .; j_call: TRBJ1-2; cdr3_aa: CASSLSARGYTF; cdr3_nt: TGTGCCAGCAGTTTATCGGCGAGGGGCTACACCTTC
v_call: TRBV19; clone_size: .; d_call: TRBD2; j_call: TRBJ2-5; cdr3_aa: CASSIVPAGKTETQYF; cdr3_nt: TGTGCCAGTAGTATAGTTCCAGCGGGAAAGACCGAGACCCAGTACTTC
v_call: TRBV27; clone_size: .; d_call: .; j_call: TRBJ2-1; cdr3_aa: CASSLFGAYNEQFF; cdr3_nt: TGTGCCAGCAGTTTATTCGGGGCCTACAATGAGCAGTTCTTC
v_call: TRBV7-2; clone_size: .; d_call: TRBD2; j_call: TRBJ2-3; cdr3_aa: CASSRLAGAGTDTQYF; cdr3_nt: TGTGCCAGCAGCCGTCTAGCGGGAGCTGGCACAGATACGCAGTATTTT
v_call: TRBV2; clone_size: few; d_call: TRBD2; j_call: TRBJ2-3; cdr3_aa: CASSGGLAGGYENTDTQYF; cdr3_nt: TGTGCCAGCAGTGGGGGACTAGCGGGAGGGTATGAGAACACAGATACGCAGTATTTT
v_call: TRBV19; clone_size: .; d_call: .; j_call: TRBJ1-2; cdr3_aa: CASSISLGYTF; cdr3_nt: TGTGCCAGTAGTATCTCACTTGGCTACACCTTC
v_call: TRBV2; clone_size: .; d_call: TRBD1; j_call: TRBJ2-1; cdr3_aa: CASSGDRDLGNEQFF; cdr3_nt: TGTGCCAGCAGTGGGGACAGGGATCTTGGTAATGAGCAGTTCTTC
v_call: TRBV7-2; clone_size: .; d_call: TRBD2; j_call: TRBJ2-7; cdr3_aa: CASSSLAGGPNEQYF; cdr3_nt: TGTGCCAGCAGCTCGCTAGCGGGGGGGCCCAACGAGCAGTACTTC
v_call: TRBV30; clone_size: .; d_call: .; j_call: TRBJ1-5; cdr3_aa: CAWGGGSQPQHF; cdr3_nt: TGTGCCTGGGGTGGGGGCTCTCAGCCCCAGCATTTT
v_call: TRBV9; clone_size: .; d_call: .; j_call: TRBJ1-3; cdr3_aa: CASSVEPGVFGNTIYF; cdr3_nt: TGTGCCAGCAGCGTAGAGCCAGGGGTTTTTGGAAACACCATATATTTT
v_call: TRBV19; clone_size: .; d_call: .; j_call: TRBJ2-5; cdr3_aa: CASSIGPGGGVQETQYF; cdr3_nt: TGTGCCAGTAGTATCGGCCCCGGTGGAGGGGTCCAAGAGACCCAGTACTTC
v_call: TRBV11-2; clone_size: .; d_call: .; j_call: TRBJ1-1; cdr3_aa: CASRNPIGGRGNTEAFF; cdr3_nt: TGTGCCAGCAGGAATCCTATAGGGGGAAGGGGGAACACTGAAGCTTTCTTT
v_call: TRBV7-2; clone_size: .; d_call: TRBD2; j_call: TRBJ2-7; cdr3_aa: CASSLAVASGNYEQYF; cdr3_nt: TGTGCCAGCAGCTTAGCGGTCGCTAGCGGGAACTACGAGCAGTACTTC